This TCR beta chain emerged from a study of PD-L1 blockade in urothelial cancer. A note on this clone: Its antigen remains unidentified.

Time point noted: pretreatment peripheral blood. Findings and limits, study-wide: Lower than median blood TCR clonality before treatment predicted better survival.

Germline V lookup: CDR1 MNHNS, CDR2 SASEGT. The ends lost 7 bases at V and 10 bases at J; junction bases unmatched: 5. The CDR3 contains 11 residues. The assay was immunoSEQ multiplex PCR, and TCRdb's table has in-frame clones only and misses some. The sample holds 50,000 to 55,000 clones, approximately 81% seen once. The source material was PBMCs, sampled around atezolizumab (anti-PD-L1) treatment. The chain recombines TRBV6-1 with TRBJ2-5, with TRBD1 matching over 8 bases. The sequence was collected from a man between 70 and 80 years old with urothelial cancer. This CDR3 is CASNLQGDQYF. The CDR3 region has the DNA TGTGCCAGCAACCTACAGGGGGACCAGTACTTC.